Listed below are T cell receptor beta chains from one sample, sequenced in a study of blood T cell repertoires in COVID-19. Libraries were prepared by immunoSEQ multiplex PCR; TCRdb keeps only in-frame clonotypes and omits some of them. This sample has 85,000 to 130,000 clones, with approximately 80% found just once. Source material: peripheral blood. The source of these receptors is a man aged 80 or over with COVID-19, enrolled during active disease. The CDR3 runs from the conserved cysteine through the conserved F or W. The D gene is left open where the match is weak. Some rows mark clone size as missing; the rest say once, few, many or name a class of expanded clone.

>TRBV6-4|NA|TRBJ1-1|NA
CASSEPGFDTEAFF
TGTGCCAGCAGTGAGCCAGGGTTCGACACTGAAGCTTTCTTT
>TRBV5-6|NA|TRBJ2-1|TRBD2
CASSSPGLGANEQFF
TGTGCCAGCAGCTCACCTGGACTAGGGGCCAATGAGCAGTTCTTC
>TRBV5-1|NA|TRBJ2-5|TRBD1
CASSSGTGSRETQYF
TGCGCCAGCAGCTCCGGGACAGGTTCAAGAGAGACCCAGTACTTC
>TRBV5-1|once|TRBJ1-2|TRBD1
CASSLWTGGSDGYTF
TGCGCCAGCAGCTTGTGGACAGGGGGCTCAGATGGCTACACCTTC
>TRBV24-1|NA|TRBJ2-1|TRBD1
CATGDPGQGTNEQFF
TGTGCCACCGGTGATCCGGGACAGGGGACGAATGAGCAGTTCTTC
>TRBV11-1|NA|TRBJ1-2|NA
CASSFLGQGYTF
TGTGCCAGCAGCTTTCTGGGGCAGGGCTACACCTTC
>TRBV6-2/TRBV6-3|NA|TRBJ1-2|TRBD1
CASSPLGQGRYGYTF
TGTGCCAGCAGTCCCCTTGGACAGGGACGGTATGGCTACACCTTC
>TRBV4-1|NA|TRBJ2-3|TRBD2
CASSQNPGIAGVDTQYF
TGCGCCAGCAGCCAAAACCCGGGGATAGCGGGAGTGGATACGCAGTATTTT
>TRBV2|NA|TRBJ2-4|TRBD1
CASNGGQGADIQYF
TGTGCCAGCAATGGAGGACAGGGGGCGGACATTCAGTACTTC
>TRBV6-5|NA|TRBJ1-6|NA
CASSYSGRTAPLHF
TGTGCCAGCAGTTACTCGGGGAGGACGGCACCCCTCCACTTT
>TRBV19|once|TRBJ1-1|TRBD1
CASSIPFRQGGTEAFF
TGTGCCAGTAGTATACCCTTCCGACAGGGGGGCACTGAAGCTTTCTTT
>TRBV4-1|NA|TRBJ1-5|NA
CASSQERSYQPQHF
TGCGCCAGCAGCCAAGAACGGAGCTATCAGCCCCAGCATTTT
>TRBV11-2|NA|TRBJ1-1|NA
CASSLVDTEAFF
TGTGCCAGCAGCTTAGTCGACACTGAAGCTTTCTTT
>TRBV3-1/TRBV3-2|NA|TRBJ1-2|NA
CASSQDPGGGYGYTF
TGTGCCAGCAGCCAAGACCCCGGGGGTGGCTATGGCTACACCTTC
>TRBV5-1|NA|TRBJ2-1|TRBD2
CASKGLAGVDNEQFF
TGCGCCAGCAAGGGTCTAGCGGGAGTGGATAATGAGCAGTTCTTC
>TRBV2|NA|TRBJ2-7|TRBD2
CASSEARGTSADF
TGTGCCAGCAGTGAAGCACGAGGGACTAGCGCCGACTTC
>TRBV28|NA|TRBJ2-3|NA
CASSLWSGDTQYF
TGTGCCAGCAGTTTATGGTCGGGAGATACGCAGTATTTT
>TRBV5-5|NA|TRBJ1-5|NA
CASSFSGRGNQPQHF
TGTGCCAGCAGCTTTTCGGGCAGGGGAAATCAGCCCCAGCATTTT
>TRBV7-3|NA|TRBJ2-1|NA
CASSLKAGEQFF
TGTGCCAGCAGCTTAAAAGCGGGCGAGCAGTTCTTC
>TRBV3-1/TRBV3-2|NA|TRBJ1-4|TRBD1
CASSPRQGPATNEKLFF
TGTGCCAGCAGCCCCCGACAGGGCCCCGCAACTAATGAAAAACTGTTTTTT
>TRBV20-1|few|TRBJ2-3|TRBD2
CSASASGRTDTQYF
TGCAGTGCTAGTGCTAGCGGGAGGACAGATACGCAGTATTTT
>TRBV11-2|NA|TRBJ2-1|TRBD1
CASSLVGTGSNEQFF
TGTGCCAGCAGCTTAGTCGGGACAGGGTCCAATGAGCAGTTCTTC
>TRBV9|NA|TRBJ2-1|NA
CASSVDLSNEQFF
TGTGCCAGCAGCGTAGATCTTAGCAATGAGCAGTTCTTC
>TRBV10-3|NA|TRBJ1-3|NA
CAISELPLSGNTIYF
TGTGCCATCAGTGAGCTACCGTTATCTGGAAACACCATATATTTT
>TRBV6-4|NA|TRBJ1-2|NA
CASKGEGYGYTF
TGTGCCAGCAAAGGGGAGGGTTATGGCTACACCTTC
>TRBV7-9|NA|TRBJ2-6|NA
CASSHGGSGANVLTF
TGTGCCAGCAGCCATGGCGGCTCTGGGGCCAACGTCCTGACTTTC
>TRBV7-9|NA|TRBJ2-7|NA
CASSLASQQYEQYF
TGTGCCAGCAGCTTAGCAAGTCAACAATACGAGCAGTACTTC
>TRBV6-5|NA|TRBJ1-4|NA
CGKGRTNEKLFF
TGTGGGAAGGGGCGAACTAATGAAAAACTGTTTTTT
>TRBV10-3|NA|TRBJ1-1|TRBD1
CAISPGQVMNTEAFF
TGTGCCATCAGCCCGGGACAGGTGATGAACACTGAAGCTTTCTTT
>TRBV28|NA|TRBJ2-7|TRBD1
CASSLTRDSTYEQYF
TGTGCCAGCAGTCTGACCCGGGACAGTACCTACGAGCAGTACTTC
>TRBV10-3|NA|TRBJ1-4|NA
CAISEMGRSNEKLFF
TGTGCCATCAGTGAGATGGGGAGGAGTAATGAAAAACTGTTTTTT
>TRBV6-5|NA|TRBJ1-6|NA
CASSSSANSPLHF
TGTGCCAGCAGTTCGTCAGCGAATTCACCCCTCCACTTT
>TRBV6-2/TRBV6-3|NA|TRBJ2-5|NA
CASSSGVVIQETQYF
TGTGCCAGCAGCTCGGGAGTCGTTATTCAAGAGACCCAGTACTTC
>TRBV24-1|NA|TRBJ2-5|TRBD2
CATSDSRNPGLAGETQYF
TGTGCCACCAGTGATTCGAGAAATCCGGGACTAGCGGGAGAGACCCAGTACTTC
>TRBV7-3|NA|TRBJ2-1|NA
CASSFELSSYNEQFF
TGTGCCAGCAGCTTTGAGCTGAGCTCCTACAATGAGCAGTTCTTC
>TRBV15|NA|TRBJ1-6|NA
CATGRGSGDSPLHF
TGTGCCACCGGGCGGGGCAGCGGTGATTCACCCCTCCACTTT
>TRBV4-3|NA|TRBJ1-2|NA
CASSQTADGYGYTF
TGCGCCAGCAGCCAAACAGCTGACGGCTATGGCTACACCTTC
>TRBV6-4|NA|TRBJ1-6|TRBD1
CARTAGQGNSPLHF
TGTGCCAGGACGGCGGGACAGGGTAATTCACCCCTCCACTTT